Below are 32 T cell receptor beta chains sequenced from a single sample in a study of blood T cells in healthy people across ages. The second PCR ran roughly 7 to 11 cycles with a sample-barcoded 5' primer and J-beta primers. TCRdb independently ran MiXCR on the 5' RACE reads; one entry per CDR3 protein. Altogether 1,500,000 or so distinct CDR3 sequences are present, around 55% being singletons, with the ten largest covering 5% to 7%. The sample was blood. These receptors originate from a man between 18 and 35 years old in good health.

This clonotype has just a few counts. The chain recombines TRBV4-1 with TRBJ2-7; 12 nucleotides agree with TRBD1. The germline V gene has CDR1 MGHRA and CDR2 YSYEKL. Losses at the gene ends were 2 bases for V and 4 bases for J; bases not matched to a gene: 3. The CDR3 has 15 amino acids. The CDR3 DNA follows: TGCGCCAGCAGCCAATGGGGACAGGGGGCTTACGAGCAGTACTTC. It specifies CASSQWGQGAYEQYF.

The chain has TRBV7-6 and TRBJ2-5, with 9 bases matching TRBD1. The DNA end is a closer match to TRBJ2-7, so the J assignment may be wrong. This CDR3 contains 15 residues. CDR1 and CDR2 (germline): SGHVS, FNYEAQ. CDR3 in amino acids: CASSDGQGPSYEQYF. The DNA of the CDR3 is TGTGCCAGCAGCGACGGACAGGGGCCTAGCTACGAGCAGTACTTC.

The sample holds a few counts of this clonotype. The CDR3 loop is CASSSAGGSSYEQYF. In DNA form, the CDR3 reads TGTGCCAGCTCGTCCGCGGGGGGCAGCTCCTACGAGCAGTACTTC. This chain uses TRBV7-2 with TRBJ2-7, with TRBD2 matching 8 bases. Germline V gives CDR1 SGHTA, CDR2 FQGNSA. Trimming removed 8 bases from V and 0 bases from J; junction bases left unmatched: 9. This CDR3 comprises 15 residues.

The CDR3 region is CASSSAGTGLFYEQYF. The CDR3 DNA reads as TGTGCCAGCAGTTCGGCCGGGACAGGCCTATTCTACGAGCAGTACTTC. The V gene is TRBV27, the J gene TRBJ2-7, with 8 bases that match TRBD1. Germline CDR1 and CDR2: MNHEY and SMNVEV (reference sequence). J was trimmed by 3 bases and V by 4 bases; bases with no gene match: 11. The CDR3 is 16 amino acids.

This chain uses TRBV5-1 with TRBJ2-3; 7 positions agree with TRBD1. Trimming at V came to 0 bases and at J to 3 bases, leaving 7 bases not matched to a gene. The CDR3 totals 16 residues. Germline lookup yields CDR1 SGHRS and CDR2 YFSETQ. The CDR3 DNA follows: TGCGCCAGCAGCTTGGACAGGGGAGTCCTGACAGATACGCAGTATTTT. This translates into CASSLDRGVLTDTQYF.

The V call is TRBV7-9, the J call TRBJ2-5; D tentatively reads TRBD1 or TRBD2 (5 bases each). The J call may be wrong; the DNA end is better matched by TRBJ2-7. The CDR3 loop spans 17 amino acids. The germline CDR1 and CDR2 sequences are SEHNR and FQNEAQ (reference sequence). The DNA of the CDR3 is TGTGCCAGCAGACCGATTCCAGGGTACCCAGCGGATTACGAGCAGTACTTC. Protein: CASRPIPGYPADYEQYF.

This chain connects TRBV18 to TRBJ2-3; D is ambiguous. The germline gives CDR1 KGHSH, CDR2 LQKENI. V lost 4 bases to trimming and J lost 0 bases, with 8 bases between them. The CDR3 covers 14 residues. The CDR3 loop is CASSLDISTDTQYF. CDR3 nucleotides: TGTGCCAGCTCACTCGACATTAGCACAGATACGCAGTATTTT.

This CDR3 is CASSQASGRRGGDTQYF. CDR3 DNA sequence: TGTGCCAGCAGCCAAGCTAGCGGGAGGAGGGGAGGAGATACGCAGTATTTT. This chain joins TRBV4-2 and TRBJ2-3, with 11 bases matching TRBD2. V was clipped by 1 base and J by 5 bases; unmatched bases: 8. From germline, CDR1 is LGHNA and CDR2 YNFKEQ. There are 17 residues in the CDR3.

The J gene is TRBJ2-5, the V gene TRBV3-1; tentative D call: TRBD2 (6 bases). The germline V gene encodes CDR1 LGHDT and CDR2 YNNKEL (reference sequence). The CDR3 is 15 residues long. V was pared by 2 bases and J by 0 bases, with 10 bases between. The CDR3 DNA reads as TGTGCCAGCAGCCAACGCGGGACCCACCAAGAGACCCAGTACTTC. Translating gives CASSQRGTHQETQYF.

The chain has TRBV20-1 and TRBJ2-7; maybe TRBD2 (6 bases). The CDR3 totals 14 residues. Deletions cut 3 bases from V and 3 bases from J, with 15 bases between. Germline-derived CDR1 and CDR2 are DFQATT and SNEGSKA (reference sequence). The CDR3 DNA follows: TGCAGTGCTAGTAGGCCAATGGGAGGCTACGAGCAGTACTTC. Translation gives CSASRPMGGYEQYF.

This clonotype occurred a few times. The chain joins TRBV30 to TRBJ2-3; a possible D gene is TRBD2 (6 bases). Germline CDR1 is GTSNPN and CDR2 is SVGIG (reference sequence). V lost 0 bases and J 2 bases, leaving 12 bases between the germline ends. The CDR3 has 15 residues. CDR3 DNA sequence: TGTGCCTGGAGTGTTGGGACGCGGGACACAGATACGCAGTATTTT. This codes for CAWSVGTRDTDTQYF.

This clonotype was picked up a small number of times. The gene calls are TRBV10-3 and TRBJ2-1; 13 bases are a match to TRBD2. With V trimmed by 7 bases and J by 0 bases, 9 bases remained unmatched. There are 18 residues in the CDR3. Germline V gene data show CDR1 as ENHRY and CDR2 as SYGVKD. For the CDR3, the DNA is TGTGCCATCACTCGGACTAGCGGGGGATATAGCTCCTACAATGAGCAGTTCTTC. Amino acid sequence: CAITRTSGGYSSYNEQFF.

The chain recombines TRBV7-6 with TRBJ2-7, with a possible D match to TRBD1 (6 bases). CDR1 is SGHVS and CDR2 is FNYEAQ in the germline V gene. The ends were cut back, 2 bases at V and 0 bases at J, with 17 bases in the middle. The CDR3 consists of 17 residues. The DNA of the CDR3 is TGTGCCAGCAGCTTATGGTGTCGACAGGCCCCCTCCTACGAGCAGTACTTC. Translation: CASSLWCRQAPSYEQYF. The whole variable domain, remainder taken from reference TRBV7-6 and TRBJ2-7, is GAGVSQSPRYKVTKRGQDVALRCDPISGHVSLYWYRQALGQGPEFLTYFNYEAQQDKSGLPNDRFSAERPEGSISTLTIQRTEQRDSAMYRCASSLWCRQAPSYEQYFGPGTRLTVT.

This chain joins TRBV27 and TRBJ2-1; TRBD2 agrees at 11 bases. The CDR3 consists of 17 residues. CDR1 is MNHEY and CDR2 is SMNVEV in the germline V gene (reference sequence). Germline trimming cut 6 bases from V and 0 bases from J; bases unmatched to any gene: 7. CDR3 nucleotides: TGTGCCAGCAGATCCGGACTAGCGGGCGCCTCCTACAATGAGCAGTTCTTC. Its translation is CASRSGLAGASYNEQFF.

The chain is built from TRBV3-1 and TRBJ2-7, with TRBD2 matching over 7 bases. Germline CDR1 is LGHDT and CDR2 is YNNKEL (reference sequence). The trim removed 4 bases at V and 10 bases at J, leaving 13 bases unmatched. CDR3 size: 14 residues. This CDR3 is CASSPVDGGSIQYF. CDR3 coding DNA: TGTGCCAGCAGCCCGGTAGACGGCGGGAGTATCCAGTACTTC.

The rearrangement uses TRBV27 and TRBJ2-7; TRBD1 might be the D (6 bases). From germline, CDR1 is MNHEY and CDR2 SMNVEV (reference sequence). The CDR3 runs 14 residues. V was cut by 7 bases and J by 2 bases, with 15 bases left in between. CDR3 sequence (DNA): TGTGCCAGCAACCCGAGAGGGGGTCCCTACGAGCAGTACTTC. The encoded protein is CASNPRGGPYEQYF.

This clonotype was picked up one time. The V call is TRBV27, the J call TRBJ1-1; no clear D. V lost 3 bases to trimming and J lost 4 bases, with 15 bases between them. The germline gives CDR1 MNHEY, CDR2 SMNVEV (reference sequence). The CDR3 spans 15 residues. The DNA of the CDR3 is TGTGCCAGCAGTTTCCCCCGACTCGAGATCACTGAAGCTTTCTTT. It codes for CASSFPRLEITEAFF.

The V and J genes are TRBV27 and TRBJ1-1, with 9 bases fitting TRBD1. Germline trimming cut 5 bases from V and 5 bases from J; bases unmatched to any gene: 6. Germline V gene data show CDR1 as MNHEY and CDR2 as SMNVEV (reference sequence). The CDR3 consists of 14 residues. The DNA for the CDR3 is TGTGCCAGCAGTCGCGGGACAGGGTTTACTGAAGCTTTCTTT. Translating it yields CASSRGTGFTEAFF.

This chain links TRBV2 with TRBJ2-6; a weak D match, TRBD2 (5 bases). This CDR3 spans 16 amino acids. With 1 base removed from V and 0 bases from J, the gap between germline ends came to 7 bases. Germline-derived CDR1 and CDR2 are SNHLY and FYNNEI. CDR3 loop: CASSEVRGSGANVLTF. CDR3 sequence (DNA): TGTGCCAGCAGTGAAGTCCGGGGCTCTGGGGCCAACGTCCTGACTTTC. The full variable domain, its missing parts supplied by reference TRBV2 and TRBJ2-6, is EPEVTQTPSHQVTQMGQEVILRCVPISNHLYFYWYRQILGQKVEFLVSFYNNEISEKSEIFDDQFSVERPDGSNFTLKIRSTKLEDSAMYFCASSEVRGSGANVLTFGAGSRLTVL.

For this clonotype: It may be a read error: a sequence one base away is much more abundant. The V and J genes are TRBV7-2 and TRBJ1-1, with TRBD1 as a possible D gene (5 bases). Per the germline V gene, CDR1 is SGHTA and CDR2 is FQGNSA. V was cut by 5 bases and J by 5 bases, with 15 bases left in between. The CDR3 contains 14 residues. The CDR3 sequence is CASSPGGTRTEAFF. In nucleotides, the CDR3 is TGTGCCAGCAGCCCCGGGGGGACCAGGACTGAAGCTTTCTTT.

J is TRBJ2-5 and V is TRBV20-1, with a tentative D call TRBD1 (5 bases). CDR3 size: 13 residues. Germline V gives CDR1 DFQATT, CDR2 SNEGSKA (reference sequence). V was trimmed by 6 bases and J by 1 base, leaving 12 bases between them. The CDR3 DNA is TGCAGTGCCTATAAGGGGCCCCAAGAGACCCAGTACTTC. Encoded protein: CSAYKGPQETQYF.

The chain recombines TRBV6-5 with TRBJ2-6, with unresolved D. Germline CDR1 reads MNHEY; CDR2 reads SVGAGI. CDR3 length: 17 amino acids. With 2 bases removed from V and 0 bases from J, the gap between germline ends came to 11 bases. The CDR3 sequence is CASSYVPIYSGANVLTF. CDR3 nucleotides: TGTGCCAGCAGTTACGTACCGATCTACTCTGGGGCCAACGTCCTGACTTTC.

This chain uses TRBV20-1 with TRBJ1-2; 9 bases align to TRBD1. CDR3 length equals 14 residues. CDR1 and CDR2 from the germline V gene are DFQATT and SNEGSKA (reference sequence). V dropped 6 bases and J dropped 5; count of bases not matched to a gene: 10. CDR3 amino acids: CSALPSGTGYGYTF. Written as DNA, the CDR3 is TGCAGTGCACTCCCCTCCGGGACAGGGTATGGCTACACCTTC.

J is TRBJ2-6 and V is TRBV27, with D perhaps TRBD2 (6 bases). Trimming left V 1 base short and J 2 bases short, with 12 bases between. Germline V CDR1 and CDR2: MNHEY, SMNVEV (reference sequence). The CDR3 runs 17 residues. CDR3 loop: CASSLYQGGTGANVLTF. CDR3 in DNA: TGTGCCAGCAGTTTATACCAGGGCGGGACTGGGGCCAACGTCCTGACTTTC. Complete variable domain (other parts from reference TRBV27 and TRBJ2-6): EAQVTQNPRYLITVTGKKLTVTCSQNMNHEYMSWYRQDPGLGLRQIYYSMNVEVTDKGDVPEGYKVSRKEKRNFPLILESPSPNQTSLYFCASSLYQGGTGANVLTFGAGSRLTVL.

This clonotype showed up just a few times. This sequence joins TRBV20-1 and TRBJ2-4; D may match TRBD1 or TRBD2 (5 bases each). Deletions cut 3 bases from V and 7 bases from J, with 13 bases between. The CDR3 is 13 residues long. CDR1 is DFQATT and CDR2 is SNEGSKA in the germline V gene (reference sequence). The CDR3 reads CSASGAPGNIQYF. In DNA form, the CDR3 reads TGCAGTGCTAGCGGGGCCCCCGGGAACATTCAGTACTTC.

On this clonotype: A junction boundary mismatches the germline segment, possibly from a read error. The V gene is TRBV5-1, the J gene TRBJ1-2, with D perhaps matching TRBD1 (5 bases). The CDR3 runs 14 residues. From germline, CDR1 is SGHRS and CDR2 YFSETQ. CDR3 nucleotide sequence: TGCGCCAGCAGCTGGGACCCTGGAGACTATGGCTGCACCTTC. It yields the protein CASSWDPGDYGCTF. Full variable domain (rest looked up from reference TRBV5-1 and TRBJ1-2): KAGVTQTPRYLIKTRGQQVTLSCSPISGHRSVSWYQQTPGQGLQFLFEYFSETQRNKGNFPGRFSGRQFSNSRSEMNVSTLELGDSALYLCASSWDPGDYGCTFGSGTRLTVV.

This clonotype was counted only a few times. The V and J genes are TRBV4-2 and TRBJ2-7; maybe TRBD2 (5 bases). The V gene lost 0 bases and the J gene lost 5 bases, with 11 bases spanning the gap. The germline gives CDR1 LGHNA, CDR2 YNFKEQ. The CDR3 has 14 residues. CDR3 bases: TGTGCCAGCAGCCAAGACGGAATCGGGGACGAGCAGTACTTC. Its translation is CASSQDGIGDEQYF.

On this clonotype: An end of the junction does not agree with germline; a read error may underlie this. The genes are TRBV6-1 and TRBJ2-2; a possible D gene is TRBD1 (7 bases). The CDR3 has 16 residues. CDR1 is MNHNS and CDR2 is SASEGT in the germline V gene. CDR3 sequence reads: CASSEPTGRNTGELFF. The CDR3, as DNA: TGTGCCAGCAGTGAACCGACAGGGAGGAACACCGGGGAGTTGTTTTTT.

V and J are TRBV11-2 and TRBJ1-4; 9 bases line up with TRBD1. The J segment lost 4 bases and the V segment lost 4 bases, leaving 4 bases of the junction unmatched. The CDR3 is 15 residues long. The V gene's germline CDR1 is SGHAT and CDR2 FQNNGV. This CDR3 is CASSSRDRDNEKLFF. CDR3 nucleotides: TGTGCCAGCAGCTCCCGGGACAGGGATAATGAAAAACTGTTTTTT.

This clonotype was seen only once. The CDR3 here is CASSYGTLRREQYF. The CDR3, as DNA: TGTGCCAGCAGCTACGGGACTTTACGAAGGGAGCAGTACTTC. This chain links TRBV7-2 with TRBJ2-4; possibly TRBD2 for D (6 bases). Trimming stripped 4 bases from V and 13 bases from J, with 20 bases between. Germline lookup yields CDR1 SGHTA and CDR2 FQGNSA. The CDR3 covers 14 residues. Based on the CDR3 plus reference TRBV7-2 and TRBJ2-4, the full variable domain is GAGVSQSPSNKVTEKGKDVELRCDPISGHTALYWYRQSLGQGLEFLIYFQGNSAPDKSGLPSDRFSAERTGGSVSTLTIQRTQQEDSAVYLCASSYGTLRREQYFGAGTRLSVL.

The genes are TRBV20-1 and TRBJ1-2; possibly TRBD1 for D (5 bases). The length of the CDR3 is 15 residues. Germline CDR1 DFQATT, CDR2 SNEGSKA (reference sequence). Trimming cost V 5 bases and J 5 bases, with 21 bases left between them. CDR3 nucleotides: TGCAGTGCTTCCCCCGGAGGGGCTGTAGGGTATGGCTACACCTTC. This codes for CSASPGGAVGYGYTF.

This clonotype was seen more than once but under ten times. V gene TRBV30 combines with J gene TRBJ2-5; D uncertain. The CDR3 is 14 amino acids. The germline gives CDR1 GTSNPN, CDR2 SVGIG (reference sequence). With 1 base removed from V and 1 base from J, the gap between germline ends came to 10 bases. CDR3 DNA sequence: TGTGCCTGGAGTGGTGAGGTTTTCCAAGAGACCCAGTACTTC. It translates to CAWSGEVFQETQYF. Together with reference TRBV30 and TRBJ2-5, the CDR3 gives the full variable domain: SQTIHQWPATLVQPVGSPLSLECTVEGTSNPNLYWYRQAAGRGLQLLFYSVGIGQISSEVPQNLSASRPQDRQFILSSKKLLLSDSGFYLCAWSGEVFQETQYFGPGTRLLVL.